These T cell receptor beta chains were read from a single sample in a study of CD8+ T cells in alopecia areata. The assay was immunoSEQ multiplex PCR, and TCRdb's table has in-frame clones only and misses some. In the table there are roughly 190,000 clones, about 65% of which are singletons. The material sequenced was CD4+ T cells sorted from blood, taken around week 50, from a patient treated with tofacitinib. The receptors here all came from a human donor with alopecia areata. The CDR3 runs from the conserved cysteine through the conserved F or W.

j_gene	v_gene	CDR3aa
TRBJ1-2	TRBV12-2	CASRFAGGEPNLYGYTF
TRBJ1-5	TRBV6-1	CASSPHTNQPQHF
TRBJ1-1	TRBV5-6	CASSFTGLNTEAFF
TRBJ1-1	TRBV25-1	CASSESGVLEAFF
TRBJ2-5	TRBV15	CATSGLAVETQYF
TRBJ1-2	TRBV5-6	CASSSRGEGWGGYTF
TRBJ1-5	TRBV10-2	CASSESNQPQHF
TRBJ2-5	TRBV5-1	CASSLLVAGGQETQYF
TRBJ2-2	TRBV10-3	CAISETDTGELFF
TRBJ2-2	TRBV9	CASSVALAGVNTGELFF
TRBJ2-5	TRBV5-1	CASSLGAGANQETQYF
TRBJ1-1	TRBV5-6	CASSLDRDTEAFF
TRBJ2-2	TRBV10-2	CASSDRPRGDGELFF
TRBJ1-6	TRBV7-2	CASSFGSGPNSPLHF
TRBJ2-3	TRBV10-1	CASSDYGGGSTDTQYF
TRBJ2-5	TRBV18	CASSPRGTQETQYF
TRBJ1-2	TRBV27	CASSRTGQKTNYGYTF
TRBJ2-3	TRBV18	CASSPTSITDTQYF
TRBJ1-1	TRBV20-1	CSATTGGAFF
TRBJ1-2	TRBV15	CATSRDRGLYGYTF
TRBJ2-7	TRBV21-1	CASSNNEQYF
TRBJ1-4	TRBV5-6	CASSTGTDMKKLFF
TRBJ1-1	TRBV29-1	CSVVVTRGSVEAFF
TRBJ2-7	TRBV30	CAWRTPGQGSHEQYF
TRBJ1-1	TRBV6-1	CASSFRNTEAFF
TRBJ2-4	TRBV11-2	CASSLDGLAKNIQYF
TRBJ2-6	TRBV15	CATSRDRGGSGANVLTF
TRBJ2-5	TRBV28	CASSPSRRQETQYF
TRBJ2-7	TRBV5-1	CASSPKPSAGEQYF
TRBJ2-1	TRBV30	CAWSRDTGMQFF
TRBJ1-1	TRBV5-1	CASSFGQANLNTEAFF
TRBJ1-4	TRBV10-3	CAISAGQGSEKLFF
TRBJ1-2	TRBV14	CASSQPDRRGYTF
TRBJ2-5	TRBV29-1	CSVGGTVVETQYF
TRBJ1-1	TRBV30	CAWGGGLNTEAFF
TRBJ1-1	TRBV19	CASSTRQYEAFF
TRBJ2-3	TRBV30	CAWSVSGNTQYF
TRBJ1-6	TRBV4-3	CASSTMGGGTSPLHF
TRBJ2-7	TRBV29-1	CSVEVDVYEQYF
TRBJ2-3	TRBV29-1	CSVEDPRGVGTDTQYF
TRBJ1-5	TRBV29-1	CSVLSGLGQPQHF
TRBJ2-2	TRBV29-1	CSVLVTGELFF
TRBJ1-6	TRBV30	CAWSVLGKDSPLHF
TRBJ1-2	TRBV5-1	CASSLENGEGYTF
TRBJ1-2	TRBV29-1	CSVETGDGYTF
TRBJ1-2	TRBV4-3	CASSPDGYGYTF
TRBJ2-7	TRBV27	CASRFRQGPYEQYF